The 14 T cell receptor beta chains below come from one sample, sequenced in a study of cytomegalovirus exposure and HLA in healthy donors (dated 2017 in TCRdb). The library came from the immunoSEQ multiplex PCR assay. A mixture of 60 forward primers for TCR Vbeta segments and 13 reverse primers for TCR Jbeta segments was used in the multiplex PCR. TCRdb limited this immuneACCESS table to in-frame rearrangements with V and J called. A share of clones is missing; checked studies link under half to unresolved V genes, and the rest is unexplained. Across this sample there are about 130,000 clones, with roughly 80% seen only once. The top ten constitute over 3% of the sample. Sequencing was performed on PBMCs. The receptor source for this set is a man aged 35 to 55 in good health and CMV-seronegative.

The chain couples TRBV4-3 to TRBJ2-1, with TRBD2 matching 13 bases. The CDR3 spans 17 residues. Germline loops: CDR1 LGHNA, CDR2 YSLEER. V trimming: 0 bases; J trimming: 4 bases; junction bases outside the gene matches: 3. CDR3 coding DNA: TGCGCCAGCAGCCAAGAACGGACTAGCGGGGGATACAATGAGCAGTTCTTC. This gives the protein CASSQERTSGGYNEQFF.

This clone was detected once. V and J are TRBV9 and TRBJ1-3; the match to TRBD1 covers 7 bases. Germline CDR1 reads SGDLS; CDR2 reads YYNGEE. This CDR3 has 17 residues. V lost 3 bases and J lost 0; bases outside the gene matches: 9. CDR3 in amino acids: CASSAQTGPNSGNTIYF. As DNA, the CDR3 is TGTGCCAGCAGCGCTCAGACAGGGCCGAACTCTGGAAACACCATATATTTT.

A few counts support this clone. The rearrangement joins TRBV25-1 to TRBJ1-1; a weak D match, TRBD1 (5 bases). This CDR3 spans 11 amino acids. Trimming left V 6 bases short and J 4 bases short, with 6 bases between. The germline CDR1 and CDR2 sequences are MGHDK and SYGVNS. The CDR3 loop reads CASRGRTEAFF. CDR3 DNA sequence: TGTGCCAGCAGGGGGCGCACTGAAGCTTTCTTT.

Written as DNA, the CDR3 is TGTGCCAGCAGGGGCCGGACAGATAACCTGGGGGCTTTCTTT. It translates to CASRGRTDNLGAFF. This rearrangement joins TRBV2 to TRBJ1-1; D may be TRBD1 (6 bases). Trimming cost V 6 bases and J 11 bases, with 22 bases left between them. Germline values: CDR1 SNHLY, CDR2 FYNNEI. The CDR3 is made up of 14 amino acids. Full variable domain (outside the CDR3, taken from reference TRBV2 and TRBJ1-1): EPEVTQTPSHQVTQMGQEVILRCVPISNHLYFYWYRQILGQKVEFLVSFYNNEISEKSEIFDDQFSVERPDGSNFTLKIRSTKLEDSAMYFCASRGRTDNLGAFFGQGTRLTVV.

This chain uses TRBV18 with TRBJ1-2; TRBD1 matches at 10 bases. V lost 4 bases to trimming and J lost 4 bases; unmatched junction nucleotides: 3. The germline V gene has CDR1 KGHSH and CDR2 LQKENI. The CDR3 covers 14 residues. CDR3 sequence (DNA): TGTGCCAGCTCACGGGGACAGGGGACCTATGGCTACACCTTC. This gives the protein CASSRGQGTYGYTF.

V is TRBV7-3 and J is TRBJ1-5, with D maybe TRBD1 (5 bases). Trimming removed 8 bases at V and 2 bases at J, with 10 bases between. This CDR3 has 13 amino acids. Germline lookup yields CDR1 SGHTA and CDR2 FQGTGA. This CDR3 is CASSQGGNQPQHF. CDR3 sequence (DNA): TGTGCCAGCTCTCAGGGCGGCAATCAGCCCCAGCATTTT.

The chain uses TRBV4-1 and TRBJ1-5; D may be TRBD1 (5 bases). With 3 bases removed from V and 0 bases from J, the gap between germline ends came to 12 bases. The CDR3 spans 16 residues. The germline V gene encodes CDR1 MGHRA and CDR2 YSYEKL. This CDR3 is CASSQGHLDSNQPQHF. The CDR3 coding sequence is TGCGCCAGCAGCCAGGGGCATCTCGATAGCAATCAGCCCCAGCATTTT.

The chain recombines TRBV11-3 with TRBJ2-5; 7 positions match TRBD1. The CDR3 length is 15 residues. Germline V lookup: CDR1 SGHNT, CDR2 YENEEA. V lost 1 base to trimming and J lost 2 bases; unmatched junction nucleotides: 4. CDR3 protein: CASSLGGTDQETQYF. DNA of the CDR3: TGTGCCAGCAGCTTAGGAGGGACAGATCAAGAGACCCAGTACTTC.

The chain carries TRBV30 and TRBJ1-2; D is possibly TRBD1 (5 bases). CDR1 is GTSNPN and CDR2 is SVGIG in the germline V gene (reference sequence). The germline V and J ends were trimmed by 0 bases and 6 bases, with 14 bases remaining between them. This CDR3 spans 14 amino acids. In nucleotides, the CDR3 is TGTGCCTGGAGTGTAGTATCAGGGTCGGATGGCTACACCTTC. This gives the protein CAWSVVSGSDGYTF. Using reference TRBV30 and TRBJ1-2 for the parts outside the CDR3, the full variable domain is SQTIHQWPATLVQPVGSPLSLECTVEGTSNPNLYWYRQAAGRGLQLLFYSVGIGQISSEVPQNLSASRPQDRQFILSSKKLLLSDSGFYLCAWSVVSGSDGYTFGSGTRLTVV.

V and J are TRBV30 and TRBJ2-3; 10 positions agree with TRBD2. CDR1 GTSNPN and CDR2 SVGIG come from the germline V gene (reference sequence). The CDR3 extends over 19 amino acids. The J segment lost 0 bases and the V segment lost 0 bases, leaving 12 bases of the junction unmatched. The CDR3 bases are TGTGCCTGGAGTGTACCTGGACTAGCGGTTCGTGCTAGCACAGATACGCAGTATTTT. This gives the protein CAWSVPGLAVRASTDTQYF.

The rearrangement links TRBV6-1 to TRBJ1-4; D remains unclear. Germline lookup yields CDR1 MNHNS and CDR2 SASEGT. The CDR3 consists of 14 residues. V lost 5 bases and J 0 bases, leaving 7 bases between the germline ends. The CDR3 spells CASSIQPTNEKLFF. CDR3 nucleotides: TGTGCCAGCAGTATACAGCCAACTAATGAAAAACTGTTTTTT.

The DNA of the CDR3 is TGTGCCAGCAGCGGGAACCGGGACAGGGGGTTGAATCAGCCCCAGCATTTT. Translated: CASSGNRDRGLNQPQHF. The chain combines TRBV7-8 with TRBJ1-5; 11 bases map to TRBD1. This CDR3 spans 17 amino acids. The trim removed 5 bases at V and 4 bases at J, leaving 10 bases unmatched. The V gene's germline CDR1 is SGHVS and CDR2 FQNEAQ. Full variable domain (rest looked up from reference TRBV7-8 and TRBJ1-5): GAGVSQSPRYKVAKRGQDVALRCDPISGHVSLFWYQQALGQGPEFLTYFQNEAQLDKSGLPSDRFFAERPEGSVSTLKIQRTQQEDSAVYLCASSGNRDRGLNQPQHFGDGTRLSIL.

The chain's CDR3 is CASSVVRDEKLFF. The CDR3 DNA is TGTGCCAGCAGTGTGGTGAGGGATGAAAAACTGTTTTTT. V and J are TRBV2 and TRBJ1-4, with D uncertain. V was trimmed by 4 bases and J by 6 bases, leaving 9 bases between them. The length of the CDR3 is 13 residues. The germline V gene has CDR1 SNHLY and CDR2 FYNNEI.

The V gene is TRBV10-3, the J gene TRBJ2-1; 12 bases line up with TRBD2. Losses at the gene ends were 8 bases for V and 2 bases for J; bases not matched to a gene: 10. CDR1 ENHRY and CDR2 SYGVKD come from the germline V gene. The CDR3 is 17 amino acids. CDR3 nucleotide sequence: TGTGCCATCTCGATCGCTAGCGGGGGGGCCCCCTACAATGAGCAGTTCTTC. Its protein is CAISIASGGAPYNEQFF.